Following are 11 T cell receptor beta chains from one sample sequenced in a study of blood T cells in healthy people across ages (dated by TCRdb to between 2015 and 2017). Preparation of the library involved 5' RACE. A second PCR of about 6 to 11 cycles was performed with a sample-barcoded 5' primer and a J-beta primer mix. Through fastp at Q25 and MiXCR, TCRdb rebuilt clones from the public reads, retaining in-frame beta chains. CDR3 protein duplicates are merged, each entry listing the most common genes and DNA. The table for this sample lists approximately 1,700,000 distinct CDR3 sequences; about 39% of them were counted only once. The ten top clones hold roughly 24% of the sample. The specimen was blood. Receptor source: a human donor in good health.

This CDR3 reads CASSMGQGHEQFF. The CDR3 DNA follows: TGTGCCAGTAGTATGGGACAGGGTCATGAGCAGTTCTTC. The chain has TRBV19 and TRBJ2-1; 9 bases fit TRBD1. This CDR3 is 13 amino acids long. Trimming at V came to 3 bases and at J to 8 bases, leaving 2 bases not matched to a gene. CDR1 and CDR2 (germline): LNHDA, SQIVND (reference sequence).

To note about this clonotype: Mismatch with germline at one junction end may stem from a read error. The V call is TRBV20-1, the J call TRBJ2-5; D might be TRBD1 or TRBD2, each matching 6 bases. The CDR3 is 13 amino acids. CDR1 is DFQATT and CDR2 is SNEGSKA in the germline V gene (reference sequence). For the CDR3, the DNA is TGCCGTGCGGGAAGGGGGGAACGAGAGACCCAGTACTTC. It specifies CRAGRGERETQYF.

This chain connects TRBV12-3 or TRBV12-4 to TRBJ1-2; D not certain. The CDR3 covers 14 residues. V was trimmed by 2 bases and J by 2 bases, leaving 9 bases between them. For the CDR3, the DNA is TGTGCCAGCAGTTTATGGGCGGGCAACTATGGCTACACCTTC. This codes for CASSLWAGNYGYTF.

The V call is TRBV4-3, the J call TRBJ2-1; D uncertain. Trimming shortened V by 1 base and J by 8 bases, and 15 bases separated the two germline ends. Looked up from germline, CDR1 is LGHNA and CDR2 is YSLEER. This CDR3 is 15 amino acids long. The CDR3 protein is CASSQGQASWDEQFF. As DNA, the CDR3 is TGCGCCAGCAGCCAAGGGCAGGCAAGTTGGGATGAGCAGTTCTTC.

The gene calls are TRBV4-3 and TRBJ1-3, with D possibly TRBD1 on 6 matching bases. Trimming cost V 4 bases and J 1 base, with 8 bases left between them. The V gene's germline CDR1 is LGHNA and CDR2 YSLEER. The CDR3 spans 14 residues. This chain's CDR3 is CASSPGQSGNTIYF. The DNA for the CDR3 is TGCGCCAGCAGCCCTGGACAGTCTGGAAACACCATATATTTT.

This clonotype was counted once. The rearrangement links TRBV27 to TRBJ1-4, with 7 nucleotides matching TRBD1. The CDR3 totals 13 residues. V gave up 8 bases and J gave up 6 bases; unmatched junction bases: 6. CDR1 MNHEY and CDR2 SMNVEV come from the germline V gene (reference sequence). The CDR3 sequence: CASREGADEKLFF. CDR3 DNA: TGTGCCAGCCGAGAGGGGGCCGATGAAAAACTGTTTTTT. Drawing the rest from reference TRBV27 and TRBJ1-4, the complete variable domain is EAQVTQNPRYLITVTGKKLTVTCSQNMNHEYMSWYRQDPGLGLRQIYYSMNVEVTDKGDVPEGYKVSRKEKRNFPLILESPSPNQTSLYFCASREGADEKLFFGSGTQLSVL.

This clonotype has a handful of counts. The chain links TRBV7-9 to TRBJ2-5, with D possibly matching TRBD2 (6 bases). V was shortened by 2 bases and J by 4 bases, with 14 bases between the two germline ends. This CDR3 comprises 15 residues. Germline V gene lookup returns CDR1 SEHNR and CDR2 FQNEAQ (reference sequence). This chain's CDR3 is CASSLSVDGGETQYF. CDR3 DNA sequence: TGTGCCAGCAGCTTATCAGTAGACGGGGGAGAGACCCAGTACTTC.

On this clonotype itself: One end of the junction varies from germline; a read error may be responsible. CDR3 in DNA: TGTACCAGCAGCTCCCGACTAGCGGGGGGCGCAAACACAGATACGCAGTATTTT. It codes for CTSSSRLAGGANTDTQYF. V and J are TRBV7-3 and TRBJ2-3; 13 bases fit TRBD2. Germline-derived CDR1 and CDR2 are SGHTA and FQGTGA. This CDR3 contains 18 residues. Full variable domain (rest looked up from reference TRBV7-3 and TRBJ2-3): GAGVSQTPSNKVTEKGKYVELRCDPISGHTALYWYRQSLGQGPEFLIYFQGTGAADDSGLPNDRFFAVRPEGSVSTLKIQRTERGDSAVYLCTSSSRLAGGANTDTQYFGPGTRLTVL.

The chain is built from TRBV7-2 and TRBJ1-1; D remains unclear. The CDR3 covers 15 residues. CDR1 is SGHTA, CDR2 FQGNSA, per germline. The V end lost 1 base, the J end lost 5 bases, and 14 bases lay between the germline ends. CDR3 in DNA: TGTGCCAGCAGCTTAGGGGGTCCCTTAGGGACTGAAGCTTTCTTT. This codes for CASSLGGPLGTEAFF.

The chain couples TRBV7-2 to TRBJ2-1; D gene unclear. The CDR3 is 15 residues long. V was cut by 4 bases and J by 4 bases, with 14 bases left in between. Germline V gene data show CDR1 as SGHTA and CDR2 as FQGNSA. The DNA for the CDR3 is TGTGCCAGCAGCTCCGCTCGACTTATGTACAATGAGCAGTTCTTC. Translation: CASSSARLMYNEQFF. The whole variable domain, remainder taken from reference TRBV7-2 and TRBJ2-1, is GAGVSQSPSNKVTEKGKDVELRCDPISGHTALYWYRQSLGQGLEFLIYFQGNSAPDKSGLPSDRFSAERTGGSVSTLTIQRTQQEDSAVYLCASSSARLMYNEQFFGPGTRLTVL.

The chain links TRBV13 to TRBJ2-2, with TRBD2 identical over 11 bases. The CDR3 extends over 18 amino acids. The V gene's germline CDR1 is PRHDT and CDR2 FYEKMQ (reference sequence). The ends lost 4 bases at V and 5 bases at J; junction bases unmatched: 12. The CDR3 reads CASSSGLAGRKWTGELFF. CDR3 coding DNA: TGTGCCAGCAGCTCAGGACTAGCGGGTCGCAAATGGACCGGGGAGCTGTTTTTT. The full variable domain, rest sourced from reference TRBV13 and TRBJ2-2, is AAGVIQSPRHLIKEKRETATLKCYPIPRHDTVYWYQQGPGQDPQFLISFYEKMQSDKGSIPDRFSAQQFSDYHSELNMSSLELGDSALYFCASSSGLAGRKWTGELFFGEGSRLTVL.